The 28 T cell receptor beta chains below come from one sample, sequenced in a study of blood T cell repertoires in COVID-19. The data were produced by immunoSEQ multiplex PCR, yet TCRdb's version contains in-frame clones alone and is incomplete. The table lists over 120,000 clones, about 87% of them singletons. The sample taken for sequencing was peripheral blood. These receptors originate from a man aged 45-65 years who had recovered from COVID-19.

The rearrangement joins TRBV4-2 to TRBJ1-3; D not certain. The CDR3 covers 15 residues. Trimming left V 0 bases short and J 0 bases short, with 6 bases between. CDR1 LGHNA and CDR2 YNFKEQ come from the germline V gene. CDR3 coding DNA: TGTGCCAGCAGCCAAGATGTGAGCTCTGGAAACACCATATATTTT. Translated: CASSQDVSSGNTIYF.

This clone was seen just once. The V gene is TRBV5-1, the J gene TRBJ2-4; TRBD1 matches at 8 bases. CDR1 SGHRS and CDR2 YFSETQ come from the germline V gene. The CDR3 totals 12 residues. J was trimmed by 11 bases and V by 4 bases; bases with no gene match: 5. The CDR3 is CASSPDRAFQYF. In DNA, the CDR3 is TGCGCCAGCAGCCCGGACAGGGCCTTTCAGTACTTC. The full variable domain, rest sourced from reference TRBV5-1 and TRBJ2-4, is KAGVTQTPRYLIKTRGQQVTLSCSPISGHRSVSWYQQTPGQGLQFLFEYFSETQRNKGNFPGRFSGRQFSNSRSEMNVSTLELGDSALYLCASSPDRAFQYFGAGTRLSVL.

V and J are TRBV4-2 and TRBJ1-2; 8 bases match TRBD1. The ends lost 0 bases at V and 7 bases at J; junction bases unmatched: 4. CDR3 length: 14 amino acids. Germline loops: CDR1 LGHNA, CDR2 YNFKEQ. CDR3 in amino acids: CASSQDETGVGYTF. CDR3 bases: TGTGCCAGCAGCCAAGATGAGACAGGGGTTGGCTACACCTTC.

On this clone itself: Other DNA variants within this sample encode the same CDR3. This CDR3 is CASSPGQGDYGYTF. The CDR3 DNA sequence: TGTGCCAGCTCACCCGGACAGGGGGACTATGGCTACACCTTC. This chain joins TRBV18 and TRBJ1-2; TRBD1 aligns across 10 bases. CDR3 length: 14 residues. The germline V gene has CDR1 KGHSH and CDR2 LQKENI. J gave up 3 bases and V 3 bases, and 1 base lay outside the gene matches.

CDR3 DNA: TGTGCCAGCAGGGCGTCGGCGGACTATGGCTACACCTTC. Amino acids: CASRASADYGYTF. The chain has TRBV6-5 and TRBJ1-2, with no clear D. Trimming removed 6 bases from V and 3 bases from J, with 11 bases in between. This CDR3 is 13 amino acids long. Germline CDR1 is MNHEY and CDR2 is SVGAGI.

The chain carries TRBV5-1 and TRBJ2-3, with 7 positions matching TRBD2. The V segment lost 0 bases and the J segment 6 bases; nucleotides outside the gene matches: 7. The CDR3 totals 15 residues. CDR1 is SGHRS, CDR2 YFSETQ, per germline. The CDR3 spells CASSLEGGSGDTQYF. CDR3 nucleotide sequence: TGCGCCAGCAGCTTGGAGGGTGGTAGCGGGGATACGCAGTATTTT. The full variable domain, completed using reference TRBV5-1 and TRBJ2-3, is KAGVTQTPRYLIKTRGQQVTLSCSPISGHRSVSWYQQTPGQGLQFLFEYFSETQRNKGNFPGRFSGRQFSNSRSEMNVSTLELGDSALYLCASSLEGGSGDTQYFGPGTRLTVL.

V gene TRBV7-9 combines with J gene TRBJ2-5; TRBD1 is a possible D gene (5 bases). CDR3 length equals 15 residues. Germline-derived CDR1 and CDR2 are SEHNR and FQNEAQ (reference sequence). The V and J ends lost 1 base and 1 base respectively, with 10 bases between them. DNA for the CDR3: TGTGCCAGCAGCTTAGAGGGCACAGGCCAAGAGACCCAGTACTTC. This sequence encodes CASSLEGTGQETQYF.

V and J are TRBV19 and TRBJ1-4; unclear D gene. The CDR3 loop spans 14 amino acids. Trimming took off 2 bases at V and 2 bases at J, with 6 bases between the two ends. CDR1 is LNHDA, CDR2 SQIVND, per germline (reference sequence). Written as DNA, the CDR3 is TGTGCCAGTAGTATAAGCCGGACTAATGAAAAACTGTTTTTT. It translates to CASSISRTNEKLFF.

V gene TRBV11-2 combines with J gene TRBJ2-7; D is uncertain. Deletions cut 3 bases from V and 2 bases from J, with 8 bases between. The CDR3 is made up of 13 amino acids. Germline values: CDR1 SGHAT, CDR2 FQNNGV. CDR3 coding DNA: TGTGCCAGCAGCTTGGGCAGAACCTACGAGCAGTACTTC. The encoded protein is CASSLGRTYEQYF. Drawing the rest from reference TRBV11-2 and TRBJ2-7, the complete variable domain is EAGVAQSPRYKIIEKRQSVAFWCNPISGHATLYWYQQILGQGPKLLIQFQNNGVVDDSQLPKDRFSAERLKGVDSTLKIQPAKLEDSAVYLCASSLGRTYEQYFGPGTRLTVT.

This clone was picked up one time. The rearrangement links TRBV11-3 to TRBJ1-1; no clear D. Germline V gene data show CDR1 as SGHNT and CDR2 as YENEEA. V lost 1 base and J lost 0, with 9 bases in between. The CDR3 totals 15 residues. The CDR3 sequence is CASSLGGTLNTEAFF. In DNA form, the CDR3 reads TGTGCCAGCAGCTTAGGTGGCACCTTGAACACTGAAGCTTTCTTT.

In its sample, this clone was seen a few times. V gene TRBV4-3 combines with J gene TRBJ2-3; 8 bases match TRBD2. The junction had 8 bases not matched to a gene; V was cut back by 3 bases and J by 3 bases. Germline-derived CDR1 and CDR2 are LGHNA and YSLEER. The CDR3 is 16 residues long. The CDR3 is CASSQASGGTTDTQYF. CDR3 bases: TGCGCCAGCAGCCAGGCGAGCGGGGGAACGACAGATACGCAGTATTTT.

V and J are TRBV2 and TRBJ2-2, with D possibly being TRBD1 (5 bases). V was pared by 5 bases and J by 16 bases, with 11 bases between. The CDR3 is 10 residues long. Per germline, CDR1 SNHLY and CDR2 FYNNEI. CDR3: CASSRQYPFF. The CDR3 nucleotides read TGTGCCAGCAGTCGACAGTACCCGTTTTTT.

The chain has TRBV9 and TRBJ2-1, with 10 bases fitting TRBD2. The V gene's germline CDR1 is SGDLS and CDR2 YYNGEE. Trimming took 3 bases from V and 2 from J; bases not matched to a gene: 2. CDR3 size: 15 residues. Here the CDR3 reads CASSDSGGPYNEQFF. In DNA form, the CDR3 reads TGTGCCAGCAGCGATAGCGGGGGGCCCTACAATGAGCAGTTCTTC.

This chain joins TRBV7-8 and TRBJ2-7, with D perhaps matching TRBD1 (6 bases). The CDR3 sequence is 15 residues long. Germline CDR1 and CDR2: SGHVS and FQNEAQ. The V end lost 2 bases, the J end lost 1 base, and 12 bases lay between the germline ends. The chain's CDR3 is CASSLWQGPSYEQYF. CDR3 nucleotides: TGTGCCAGCAGCTTATGGCAGGGGCCTTCCTACGAGCAGTACTTC. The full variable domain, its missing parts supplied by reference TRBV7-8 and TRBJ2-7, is GAGVSQSPRYKVAKRGQDVALRCDPISGHVSLFWYQQALGQGPEFLTYFQNEAQLDKSGLPSDRFFAERPEGSVSTLKIQRTQQEDSAVYLCASSLWQGPSYEQYFGPGTRLTVT.

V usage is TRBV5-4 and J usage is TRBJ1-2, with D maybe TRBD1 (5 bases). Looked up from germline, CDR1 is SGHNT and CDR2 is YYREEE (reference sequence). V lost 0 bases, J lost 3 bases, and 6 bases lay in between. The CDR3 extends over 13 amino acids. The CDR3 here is CASSLGGDYGYTF. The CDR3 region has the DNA TGTGCCAGCAGCTTGGGGGGGGACTATGGCTACACCTTC.

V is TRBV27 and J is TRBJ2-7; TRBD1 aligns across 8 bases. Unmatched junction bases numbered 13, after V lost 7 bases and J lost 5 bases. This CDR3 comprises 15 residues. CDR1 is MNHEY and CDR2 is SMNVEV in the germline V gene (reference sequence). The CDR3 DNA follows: TGTGCCAGCACCCCGAGCAGACAGGGGATCCACGAGCAGTACTTC. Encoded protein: CASTPSRQGIHEQYF.

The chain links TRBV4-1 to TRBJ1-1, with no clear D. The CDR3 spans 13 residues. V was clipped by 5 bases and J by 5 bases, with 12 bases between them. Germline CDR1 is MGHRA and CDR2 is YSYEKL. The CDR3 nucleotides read TGCGCCAGCAGCAGTAAGAGTAGTACTGAAGCTTTCTTT. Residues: CASSSKSSTEAFF.

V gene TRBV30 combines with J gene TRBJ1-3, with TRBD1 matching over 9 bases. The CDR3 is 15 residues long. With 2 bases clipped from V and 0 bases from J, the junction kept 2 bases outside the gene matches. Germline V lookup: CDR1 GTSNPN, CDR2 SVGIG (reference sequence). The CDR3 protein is CAWSRDRASGNTIYF. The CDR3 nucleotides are TGTGCCTGGAGTCGGGACAGGGCCTCTGGAAACACCATATATTTT.

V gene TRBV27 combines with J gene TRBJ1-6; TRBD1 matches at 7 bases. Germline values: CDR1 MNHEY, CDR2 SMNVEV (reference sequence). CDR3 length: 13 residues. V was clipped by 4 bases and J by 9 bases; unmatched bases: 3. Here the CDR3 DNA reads TGTGCCAGCAGTTCCGACAGGGCTTCACCCCTCCACTTT. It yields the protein CASSSDRASPLHF.

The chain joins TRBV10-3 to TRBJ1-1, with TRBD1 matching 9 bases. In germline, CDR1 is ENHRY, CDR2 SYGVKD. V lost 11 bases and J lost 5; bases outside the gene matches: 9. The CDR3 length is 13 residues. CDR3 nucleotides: TGTGCCGTCTCTCCCGGGACAGGGACTGAAGCTTTCTTT. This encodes CAVSPGTGTEAFF.

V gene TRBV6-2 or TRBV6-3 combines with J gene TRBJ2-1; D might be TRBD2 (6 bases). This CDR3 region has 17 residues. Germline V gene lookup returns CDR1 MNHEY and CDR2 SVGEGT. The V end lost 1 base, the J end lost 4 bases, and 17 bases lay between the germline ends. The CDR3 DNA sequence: TGTGCCAGCAGTTACTGGTTGGGGGGTATGATGTACAATGAGCAGTTCTTC. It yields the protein CASSYWLGGMMYNEQFF.

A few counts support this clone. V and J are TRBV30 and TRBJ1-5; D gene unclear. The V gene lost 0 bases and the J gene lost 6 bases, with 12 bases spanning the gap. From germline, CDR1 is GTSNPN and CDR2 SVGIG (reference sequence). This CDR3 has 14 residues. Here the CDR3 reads CAWSVKAESQPQHF. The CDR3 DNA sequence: TGTGCCTGGAGTGTAAAGGCGGAGTCTCAGCCCCAGCATTTT.

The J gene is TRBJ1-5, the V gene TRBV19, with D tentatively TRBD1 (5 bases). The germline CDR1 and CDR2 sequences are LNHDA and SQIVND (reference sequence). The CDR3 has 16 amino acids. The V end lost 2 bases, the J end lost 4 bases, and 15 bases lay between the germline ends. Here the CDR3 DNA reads TGTGCCAGTAGTATACTGGGGCTCGGAGGGAATCAGCCCCAGCATTTT. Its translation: CASSILGLGGNQPQHF.

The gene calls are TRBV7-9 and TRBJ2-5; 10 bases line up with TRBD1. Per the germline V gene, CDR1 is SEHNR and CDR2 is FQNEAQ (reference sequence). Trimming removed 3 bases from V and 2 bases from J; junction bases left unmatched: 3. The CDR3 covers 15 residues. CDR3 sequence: CASSFWTGGQETQYF. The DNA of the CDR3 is TGTGCCAGCAGCTTCTGGACAGGGGGGCAAGAGACCCAGTACTTC.

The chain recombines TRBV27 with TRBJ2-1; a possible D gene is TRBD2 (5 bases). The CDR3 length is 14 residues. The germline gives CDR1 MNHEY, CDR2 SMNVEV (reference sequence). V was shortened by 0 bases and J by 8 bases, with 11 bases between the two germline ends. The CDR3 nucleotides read TGTGCCAGCAGTTTATCCCCCCCGGGGTATGAGCAGTTCTTC. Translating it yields CASSLSPPGYEQFF.

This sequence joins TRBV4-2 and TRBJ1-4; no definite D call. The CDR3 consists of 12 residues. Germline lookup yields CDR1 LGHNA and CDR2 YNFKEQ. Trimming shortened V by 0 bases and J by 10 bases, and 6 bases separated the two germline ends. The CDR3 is CASSQDGLKLFF. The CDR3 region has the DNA TGTGCCAGCAGCCAAGATGGACTAAAACTGTTTTTT.

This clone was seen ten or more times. The CDR3 sequence is CASSLGQIIEKLFF. For the CDR3, the DNA is TGTGCCAGCAGCTTGGGACAGATCATAGAAAAACTGTTTTTT. The chain carries TRBV5-8 and TRBJ1-4, with D tentatively TRBD1 (5 bases). This CDR3 has 14 residues. Trimming pared 0 bases from V and 8 bases from J, leaving 11 bases between. CDR1 and CDR2 from the germline V gene are SGHTS and YDEGEE.

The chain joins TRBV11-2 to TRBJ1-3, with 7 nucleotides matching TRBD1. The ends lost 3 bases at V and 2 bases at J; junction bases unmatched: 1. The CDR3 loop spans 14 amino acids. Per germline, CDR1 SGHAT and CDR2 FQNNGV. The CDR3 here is CASSFDRAGNTIYF. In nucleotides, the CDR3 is TGTGCCAGCAGCTTCGACAGGGCTGGAAACACCATATATTTT.